These 32 T cell receptor beta chains were all obtained from the same sample, sequenced in a study of metastatic and nonmetastatic thyroid tumors. TCRdb re-clonotyped the PCR reads via MiXCR. The profile shows approximately 82,000 clones, approximately 12% of them singletons. All patients were treatment-naive before thyroid surgery. The sequencing input was tumor tissue. The receptors originated from a female donor with papillary thyroid cancer or a benign thyroid nodule (not recorded which). Some clones in this sample may be carry-over from other donors' samples.

Comment on this clone: A much larger clonotype is one base distant, so this may be a read error. Within the sample, other DNA sequences also encode this same CDR3. The chain carries TRBV12-3 or TRBV12-4 and TRBJ2-5, with unresolved D. Trimming removed 5 bases at V and 5 bases at J, with 12 bases between. CDR3 length: 13 residues. The DNA of the CDR3 is TGTGCCAGCAGTGAAGCCTTGGGTGAGACCCAGTACTTC. Translation gives CASSEALGETQYF.

Many counts were recorded for this clone. The chain is built from TRBV19 and TRBJ2-7, with a tentative D call TRBD2 (6 bases). The V gene's germline CDR1 is LNHDA and CDR2 SQIVND (reference sequence). CDR3 length: 13 amino acids. V gave up 3 bases and J gave up 5 bases, with 11 bases separating them. This CDR3 is CASSIGREDEQYF. CDR3 DNA: TGTGCCAGTAGTATTGGGCGGGAAGACGAGCAGTACTTC.

This clone was recorded a few times. Since a much larger clone is just one base distant, this may be a read error. CDR3 in DNA: TGTGCCAGCAGACAACAGACGGTTTCGGGGGAAAAACTGTTTTTT. Translation gives CASRQQTVSGEKLFF. The chain links TRBV12-3 or TRBV12-4 to TRBJ1-4; D is uncertain. V was shortened by 6 bases and J by 8 bases, with 19 bases between the two germline ends. The CDR3 has 15 amino acids.

This chain uses TRBV6-5 with TRBJ1-2, with TRBD1 as a possible D gene (6 bases). CDR1 and CDR2 (germline): MNHEY, SVGAGI. The CDR3 is 16 residues long. Trimming cost V 0 bases and J 11 bases, with 22 bases left between them. The CDR3 region has the DNA TGTGCCAGCAGTTACTCGAGGTGGGACATAGAAGTTGGGTACACCTTC. Translated, it gives CASSYSRWDIEVGYTF.

As for this clone: A read error is possible here, since a much larger clone lies one base away. This sequence joins TRBV20-1 and TRBJ2-3; tentative D call: TRBD2 (6 bases). CDR1 DFQATT and CDR2 SNEGSKA come from the germline V gene (reference sequence). V lost 4 bases and J lost 3, with 20 bases in between. This CDR3 has 16 amino acids. For the CDR3, the DNA is TGCAGTGCTACAACCTCACCTAGCGCTATGACAGATACGCAGTATTTT. Protein product: CSATTSPSAMTDTQYF.

This clone was found many times. The chain is built from TRBV12-3 or TRBV12-4 and TRBJ2-7, with 8 nucleotides matching TRBD1. This CDR3 is 14 amino acids long. Germline trimming cut 6 bases from V and 4 bases from J; bases unmatched to any gene: 8. The CDR3, as DNA: TGTGCCAGCAGGATACAGGGGGATAGGTACGAGCAGTACTTC. It codes for CASRIQGDRYEQYF.

As for this clone: This may be a read error, as it is one base from a much larger clone. The chain has TRBV6-1 and TRBJ2-1; no firm D call. The ends were cut back, 7 bases at V and 7 bases at J, with 11 bases in the middle. CDR3 size: 12 residues. The V gene's germline CDR1 is MNHNS and CDR2 SASEGT. This chain's CDR3 is CASIYWDNEQFF. CDR3 bases: TGTGCCAGCATCTACTGGGATAATGAGCAGTTCTTC.

This clone has a count of ten or more. The V and J genes are TRBV12-3 or TRBV12-4 and TRBJ1-4; D not certain. The CDR3 is made up of 11 amino acids. With 1 base removed from V and 8 bases from J, the gap between germline ends came to 2 bases. The CDR3 is CASSLEEKLFF. CDR3 nucleotide sequence: TGTGCCAGCAGTTTAGAGGAAAAACTGTTTTTT.

There are many counts of this clone. This chain uses TRBV30 with TRBJ1-3; D is unresolved. Trimming cost V 2 bases and J 0 bases, with 14 bases left between them. The CDR3 length is 16 residues. Germline V gene sequence: CDR1 GTSNPN, CDR2 SVGIG (reference sequence). The DNA of the CDR3 is TGTGCCTGGAGTAACTGGGGAGGGCTCTCTGGAAACACCATATATTTT. This gives the protein CAWSNWGGLSGNTIYF.

This clone was counted ten times or more. The V gene is TRBV10-3, the J gene TRBJ2-7; D uncertain. Per the germline V gene, CDR1 is ENHRY and CDR2 is SYGVKD. V was pared by 0 bases and J by 1 base, with 10 bases between. The CDR3 has 15 amino acids. CDR3 in amino acids: CAISESKDGSYEQYF. The CDR3 nucleotides are TGTGCCATCAGTGAGTCGAAAGACGGATCCTACGAGCAGTACTTC.

The chain joins TRBV20-1 to TRBJ2-7; D is possibly TRBD2 (5 bases). Trimming stripped 0 bases from V and 0 bases from J, with 12 bases between. The germline V gene has CDR1 DFQATT and CDR2 SNEGSKA (reference sequence). This CDR3 is built from 15 residues. In DNA, the CDR3 is TGCAGTGCTAGAGAACCTTCGGGATTCTCCTACGAGCAGTACTTC. Translating gives CSAREPSGFSYEQYF.

This clone was seen more than once but under ten times. One base away lies a much larger clone, so this may be a sequencing read error. The V call is TRBV28, the J call TRBJ2-2; the D gene is possibly TRBD1 (5 bases). CDR3 length equals 13 residues. V gave up 3 bases and J gave up 6 bases, with 8 bases separating them. CDR1 is MDHEN, CDR2 SYDVKM, per germline. The CDR3 here is CASSLVGAGELFF. For the CDR3, the DNA is TGTGCCAGCAGTTTGGTAGGGGCCGGGGAGCTGTTTTTT.

This clone was recorded many times. The chain uses TRBV20-1 and TRBJ2-5; 10 bases align to TRBD2. The CDR3 extends over 15 amino acids. J lost 5 bases, V lost 3 bases, and 9 bases had no gene match. CDR1 is DFQATT and CDR2 is SNEGSKA in the germline V gene (reference sequence). The CDR3 DNA reads TGCAGTGCTAGGAGGCTAGCGGGAGTTGGGGAGACCCAGTACTTC. Protein: CSARRLAGVGETQYF.

This clone has a handful of counts. This may be a read error: a much more frequent sequence differs by one nucleotide. The rearrangement links TRBV6-2 or TRBV6-3 to TRBJ1-4, with 8 bases identical to TRBD1. The CDR3 has 14 residues. Germline CDR1 reads MNHEY; CDR2 reads SVGEGT. The chain's CDR3 is CASSSTGGIERLFF. CDR3 nucleotide sequence: TGTGCCAGCAGTTCAACAGGGGGGATCGAAAGACTGTTTTTT.

This clone appeared many times. This chain uses TRBV30 with TRBJ1-1, with 8 bases aligning to TRBD1. The ends lost 3 bases at V and 4 bases at J; junction bases unmatched: 7. Germline values: CDR1 GTSNPN, CDR2 SVGIG (reference sequence). The CDR3 loop spans 14 amino acids. The chain's CDR3 is CAWSPTGGFTEAFF. DNA for the CDR3: TGTGCCTGGAGCCCTACAGGGGGGTTCACTGAAGCTTTCTTT.

This clone has a count of ten or more. The chain joins TRBV16 to TRBJ2-1; TRBD2 agrees at 13 bases. The germline V gene encodes CDR1 KGHSY and CDR2 FQNENV. This CDR3 has 18 residues. V lost 4 bases and J lost 5; bases outside the gene matches: 11. The CDR3 region is CASSPTSGRSLTHNEQFF. The CDR3 DNA follows: TGTGCCAGCAGCCCGACTAGCGGGAGGTCCCTTACCCACAATGAGCAGTTCTTC.

This clone was observed a few times. The chain is built from TRBV11-2 and TRBJ2-2; TRBD2 matches at 8 bases. J gave up 7 bases and V 5 bases, and 15 bases lay outside the gene matches. The CDR3 covers 17 residues. Germline V gene sequence: CDR1 SGHAT, CDR2 FQNNGV. The CDR3 DNA reads as TGTGCCAGCAGCCTCCGTCCCTTTGGACGGGAGGGCGGGGAGCTGTTTTTT. Its translation is CASSLRPFGREGGELFF.

This clone was detected many times. The V gene is TRBV5-1, the J gene TRBJ1-5; maybe TRBD1 (6 bases). In germline, CDR1 is SGHRS, CDR2 YFSETQ. This CDR3 contains 15 residues. V was pared by 1 base and J by 1 base, with 9 bases between. The CDR3 DNA sequence: TGCGCCAGCAGCTTGTACGGACAGAGCAATCAGCCCCAGCATTTT. It encodes CASSLYGQSNQPQHF.

This clone was recorded at least ten times. This rearrangement joins TRBV5-1 to TRBJ2-2; possible D gene TRBD1, 6 bases. Trimming pared 3 bases from V and 3 bases from J, leaving 9 bases between. CDR1 and CDR2 from the germline V gene are SGHRS and YFSETQ. The CDR3 contains 14 residues. The CDR3 spells CASSWRTDTGELFF. The CDR3 nucleotides are TGCGCCAGCAGCTGGAGGACAGACACCGGGGAGCTGTTTTTT.

This clone has just a few counts. The rearrangement links TRBV6-1 to TRBJ1-1; TRBD1 aligns across 7 bases. Germline lookup yields CDR1 MNHNS and CDR2 SASEGT. The CDR3 length is 16 residues. The V and J ends lost 6 bases and 1 base, in that order; junction bases with no gene match: 11. The CDR3 DNA follows: TGTGCCAGCAGCCATAGACAGGGAAGCGGGAACACTGAAGCTTTCTTT. This gives the protein CASSHRQGSGNTEAFF.

As regards this clone: With a much larger clone just one base away, this may be a read error. This rearrangement joins TRBV7-7 to TRBJ2-5; 7 nucleotides match TRBD1. The CDR3 covers 15 residues. The germline V gene encodes CDR1 SSHAT and CDR2 FNYEAQ (reference sequence). The CDR3 nucleotides are TGTGCTAGCAGCTTAGGGACAGTGCGACAAGAGACCCAGTACTTC. This encodes CASSLGTVRQETQYF.

Regarding this clone: This may stem from a read error, because a much larger clone lies one nucleotide away. The chain links TRBV24-1 to TRBJ1-2, with TRBD1 identical over 9 bases. The CDR3 length is 14 residues. Germline V gene data show CDR1 as KGHDR and CDR2 as SFDVKD. The CDR3 nucleotides read TGTGCCACCAGTGACACGGGACAGGGCGATGGTTACACCTTC. Translated, it gives CATSDTGQGDGYTF.

This clone has at least ten counts. The chain has TRBV6-1 and TRBJ1-1, with D perhaps TRBD1 (5 bases). The CDR3 totals 15 residues. Trimming left V 6 bases short and J 0 bases short, with 14 bases between. CDR1 and CDR2 from the germline V gene are MNHNS and SASEGT. Here the CDR3 reads CASRGGVLMNTEAFF. CDR3 DNA: TGTGCCAGCAGGGGAGGGGTACTCATGAACACTGAAGCTTTCTTT.

This clone showed up many times. V gene TRBV5-4 combines with J gene TRBJ1-3; TRBD1 might be the D (6 bases). Germline V CDR1 and CDR2: SGHNT, YYREEE (reference sequence). The CDR3 covers 15 residues. V was trimmed by 0 bases and J by 0 bases, leaving 7 bases between them. CDR3 bases: TGTGCCAGCAGCTTGGGGACAGACTCTGGAAACACCATATATTTT. Protein product: CASSLGTDSGNTIYF.

The table lists this clone with a few counts. This chain links TRBV24-1 with TRBJ2-7, with D tentatively TRBD1 or TRBD2 (6 bases each). The V gene lost 10 bases and the J gene lost 5 bases, with 17 bases spanning the gap. This CDR3 contains 13 residues. Germline values: CDR1 KGHDR, CDR2 SFDVKD. The CDR3 loop is CATREGGQNEQYF. DNA of the CDR3: TGTGCCACTAGAGAAGGGGGGCAGAACGAGCAGTACTTC.

The sample holds many counts of this clone. The same CDR3 is also encoded by other DNA sequences in this sample. The chain carries TRBV5-6 and TRBJ2-1, with 10 bases lining up with TRBD1. The V and J ends lost 4 bases and 6 bases, in that order; junction bases with no gene match: 7. The CDR3 length is 15 residues. The germline CDR1 and CDR2 sequences are SGHDT and YYEEEE. CDR3 coding DNA: TGTGCCAGCAGCGGCACCGGGACAGGGGCCAATGAGCAGTTCTTC. This codes for CASSGTGTGANEQFF.

The sample holds many counts of this clone. The same CDR3 arises from other DNA sequences in this sample as well. The chain has TRBV20-1 and TRBJ2-2, with 9 positions matching TRBD2. J lost 1 base, V lost 5 bases, and 2 bases had no gene match. Germline CDR1 reads DFQATT; CDR2 reads SNEGSKA (reference sequence). The CDR3 is 14 residues long. The CDR3 sequence is CSAWTSENTGELFF. The CDR3 DNA reads TGCAGTGCTTGGACTAGCGAGAACACCGGGGAGCTGTTTTTT.

This clone was seen many times. The rearrangement joins TRBV12-3 or TRBV12-4 to TRBJ2-3, with TRBD1 as a possible D gene (6 bases). V was clipped by 6 bases and J by 0 bases, with 13 bases between them. The CDR3 has 15 residues. The CDR3 DNA reads as TGTGCCAGCAGGATAGGGGGTATGAGCACAGATACGCAGTATTTT. It is translated as CASRIGGMSTDTQYF.

Many counts were recorded for this clone. The V and J genes are TRBV7-2 and TRBJ2-1, with 9 bases identical to TRBD2. V shed 5 bases, J shed 8 bases, and the junction held 4 bases outside the gene matches. CDR1 and CDR2 from the germline V gene are SGHTA and FQGNSA. The CDR3 spans 13 residues. The CDR3 sequence is CASSMGLAYEQFF. CDR3 DNA: TGTGCCAGCAGCATGGGACTAGCCTATGAGCAGTTCTTC.

This clone was seen only a few times. This chain joins TRBV12-3 or TRBV12-4 and TRBJ2-5; tentatively, D is TRBD1 or TRBD2 (5 bases each). V was pared by 5 bases and J by 8 bases, with 18 bases between. This CDR3 spans 14 amino acids. The DNA for the CDR3 is TGTGCCAGCAGTGCGAGGGACCCCTCGGATACCCAGTACTTC. Its translation: CASSARDPSDTQYF.

As for this clone: Because it lacks the conserved phenylalanine or tryptophan at the end, this CDR3 is likely a read error. The V gene is TRBV7-2, the J gene TRBJ1-5, with 7 bases that match TRBD1. The J segment lost 5 bases and the V segment lost 8 bases, leaving 9 bases of the junction unmatched. CDR3 length: 14 amino acids. CDR1 SGHTA and CDR2 FQGNSA come from the germline V gene. CDR3 protein: CASGPSGGDQPQHC. In nucleotides, the CDR3 is TGTGCCAGCGGCCCATCAGGGGGGGATCAGCCCCAGCATTGT.

This clone has a count of ten or more. Other DNA variants within this sample encode the same CDR3. V gene TRBV7-8 combines with J gene TRBJ2-5, with TRBD2 identical over 15 bases. The germline V gene has CDR1 SGHVS and CDR2 FQNEAQ. The length of the CDR3 is 18 residues. With V trimmed by 8 bases and J by 4 bases, 14 bases remained unmatched. The chain's CDR3 is CASGPGTSGRRWRETQYF. In DNA form, the CDR3 reads TGTGCCAGCGGGCCCGGGACTAGCGGGAGGCGGTGGCGAGAGACCCAGTACTTC.